What follows are 8 T cell receptor beta chains derived from one specimen sequenced in a study of T cells in Graves' hyperthyroidism and ophthalmopathy. Regions amplified from RNA transcripts were the TCR beta CDR3 regions. HTBI primers were employed in a first-round RT-PCR of the TCR CDR3. One entry per CDR3 protein results from TCRdb running MiXCR on the multiplex PCR reads. The sample lists about 700,000 distinct CDR3 sequences; about 15% were seen once. The material sequenced was blood. The receptors here all came from a young woman with Graves' hyperthyroidism.

V usage is TRBV7-8 and J usage is TRBJ2-1, with D hard to call. The V and J ends lost 3 bases and 6 bases respectively, with 6 bases between them. The CDR3 runs 12 residues. Germline assignment: CDR1 SGHVS and CDR2 FQNEAQ. The CDR3 sequence is CASSFSPNEQFF. For the CDR3, the DNA is TGTGCCAGCAGCTTTTCACCCAATGAGCAGTTCTTC. Together with reference TRBV7-8 and TRBJ2-1, the CDR3 gives the full variable domain: GAGVSQSPRYKVAKRGQDVALRCDPISGHVSLFWYQQALGQGPEFLTYFQNEAQLDKSGLPSDRFFAERPEGSVSTLKIQRTQQEDSAVYLCASSFSPNEQFFGPGTRLTVL.

This clonotype came up many times. The chain couples TRBV2 to TRBJ1-1, with D tentatively TRBD1 (6 bases). V lost 5 bases, J lost 2 bases, and 12 bases lay in between. The CDR3 spans 14 residues. Looked up from germline, CDR1 is SNHLY and CDR2 is FYNNEI. The CDR3 loop is CASSFRTVNTEAFF. The DNA for the CDR3 is TGTGCCAGCAGTTTTAGGACAGTTAACACTGAAGCTTTCTTT.

This clonotype appeared a few times. This chain uses TRBV6-2 or TRBV6-3 with TRBJ2-2; perhaps TRBD2 as D (6 bases). Germline CDR1 MNHEY, CDR2 SVGEGT. The V and J ends lost 6 bases and 6 bases respectively, with 14 bases between them. CDR3 length: 14 amino acids. The CDR3 is CASSQVPGAGELFF. The CDR3 DNA sequence: TGTGCCAGCAGCCAAGTTCCGGGGGCCGGGGAGCTGTTTTTT.

This clonotype was observed a few times. The rearrangement uses TRBV14 and TRBJ1-1, with TRBD1 as a possible D gene (6 bases). Trimming took 2 bases from V and 6 from J, leaving 10 bases between them. Germline assignment: CDR1 SGHDN and CDR2 FVKESK. The CDR3 runs 13 residues. In DNA form, the CDR3 reads TGTGCCAGCAGCCAATACAGGGATGCTGAAGCTTTCTTT. Residues: CASSQYRDAEAFF.

In its sample, this clonotype was seen many times. J is TRBJ2-1 and V is TRBV24-1, with 12 bases aligning to TRBD2. CDR3 length equals 20 residues. Per germline, CDR1 KGHDR and CDR2 SFDVKD. V gave up 4 bases and J gave up 8 bases; unmatched junction bases: 20. The CDR3 DNA follows: TGTGCCACCAGTGAAGATGCAGGACTAGCGGGAACCTCTCCTCCCCATGAGCAGTTCTTC. Translated, it gives CATSEDAGLAGTSPPHEQFF.

A few counts support this clonotype. V gene TRBV19 combines with J gene TRBJ2-3; weak D call: TRBD2 (5 bases). This CDR3 comprises 15 residues. The V gene lost 5 bases and the J gene lost 0 bases, with 12 bases spanning the gap. Germline assignment: CDR1 LNHDA and CDR2 SQIVND (reference sequence). The CDR3 loop reads CASSVPGKSTDTQYF. The CDR3 DNA is TGTGCCAGTAGTGTCCCGGGAAAAAGCACAGATACGCAGTATTTT.

This clonotype was seen repeatedly, ten times or more. The chain couples TRBV20-1 to TRBJ2-7; TRBD2 agrees at 7 bases. CDR1 and CDR2 (germline): DFQATT, SNEGSKA (reference sequence). This CDR3 is 17 amino acids long. With V trimmed by 6 bases and J by 1 base, 18 bases remained unmatched. DNA for the CDR3: TGCAGTGCCCGTAGCCCGGGGGGACTCGTCCCATCCTACGAGCAGTACTTC. It encodes CSARSPGGLVPSYEQYF.

V gene TRBV5-1 combines with J gene TRBJ2-7; no firm D call. The V end lost 0 bases, the J end lost 2 bases, and 9 bases lay between the germline ends. The length of the CDR3 is 14 residues. CDR1 is SGHRS, CDR2 YFSETQ, per germline. CDR3 amino acids: CASSLDSDTYEQYF. CDR3 nucleotides: TGCGCCAGCAGCTTGGACAGTGATACCTACGAGCAGTACTTC.